The text below deals with one TCR beta chain. Across under 25 US areas, participants ranged in age from about 18 to 89 years. Resolution of symptoms, clearance, or two negative PCRs was present in recovered Cohort 3 donors. CDR3 size: 15 residues. Losses at the gene ends were 3 bases for V and 4 bases for J; bases not matched to a gene: 6. CDR1 and CDR2 from the germline V gene are MDHEN and SYDVKM. This sample is part of a study of blood T cell repertoires in COVID-19. Study overall: COVID-19 samples from acute and convalescent phases originated in the United States, Italy and Spain.

The authors' processing: Reference gene primer amplification in the assay estimated nucleated cell counts. Produced via immunoSEQ multiplex PCR; TCRdb's table is partial and in-frame only. The DNA gave D and trimming, while V, J and clone size come from that table. The sample contains over 150,000 clones, roughly 80% of which appear only once. The rearrangement joins TRBV28 to TRBJ2-1; 7 positions agree with TRBD2. The sample consisted of PBMCs or T cells enriched from blood (not recorded which). This TCR came from a woman in her 30s who had recovered from COVID-19. As DNA, the CDR3 is TGTGCCAGCAGTTTCCTAGCGGACAATTACAATGAGCAGTTCTTC. Amino acids: CASSFLADNYNEQFF.